The clone carrying this T cell receptor (beta chain) was seen just once. This entry belongs to a study of CD8 T cells in Susac syndrome. Treatment-naive patients with stable or active relapsing-remitting disease were the multiple sclerosis controls. Germline assignment: CDR1 SGHVS and CDR2 FQNEAQ. The CDR3 has 14 amino acids. Trimming shortened V by 2 bases and J by 2 bases, and 10 bases separated the two germline ends. cDNA came from roughly 0.47 to 1 ug RNA primed by random hexamers. An immunoSEQ multiplex PCR amplified TCR beta CDR3 over 54 Vbeta and 13 Jbeta. TCRdb re-derived calls from the immunoSEQ multiplex PCR reads in MiXCR, one entry per CDR3 protein. The data show under 350,000 distinct CDR3 sequences, approximately 90% seen once.

The genes are TRBV7-8 and TRBJ2-7; tentatively, D is TRBD1 (6 bases). Source material: CD4+ T cells from PBMCs. The receptor's source is a human donor with multiple sclerosis. The DNA for the CDR3 is TGTGCCAGCAGCTTATCGGACAGAGCCTACGAGCAGTACTTC. Protein: CASSLSDRAYEQYF.